This TCR beta chain was identified during a study of CXCR3-negative and CXCR3-positive naive CD8 T cells. There are 14 residues in the CDR3. The germline V gene has CDR1 SEHNR and CDR2 FQNEAQ (reference sequence). The authors prepared UMI-labeled TRB cDNA libraries by 5' RACE. TCRdb re-called the 5' RACE reads and catalogs CDR3 proteins one per entry, DNA excluded. The sample has about 120,000 distinct CDR3 sequences, and its top ten clones hold around 0.35%. The study's findings and limits: For CXCR3-positive naive cells, TRB CDR3s were more hydrophobic than those of CXCR3-negative naive cells.

Of note for this clonotype: The antigen remains undetermined.

Material: naive CXCR3+ CD8+ T cells from blood. Subset of the sample: CD45RO-CCR7+CD27+CD95- naive CD8+ T cells expressing CXCR3 (TNR3+). This chain links TRBV7-9 with TRBJ2-1; lacking DNA, the TRBD2 call made by TCRdb goes unchecked. The receptor comes from a human donor in good health. Some clones in this sample may be carry-over from other donors' samples. The CDR3 region is CASRTSSGDNEQFF. Using reference TRBV7-9 and TRBJ2-1 for the parts outside the CDR3, the full variable domain is DTGVSQNPRHKITKRGQNVTFRCDPISEHNRLYWYRQTLGQGPEFLTYFQNEAQLEKSRLLSDRFSAERPKGSFSTLEIQRTEQGDSAMYLCASRTSSGDNEQFFGPGTRLTVL.